These 2 T cell receptor beta chains were sequenced from one sample in a study of blood T cell repertoires in COVID-19. TCRdb's table, derived via immunoSEQ multiplex PCR, lists solely in-frame clones and lacks some. The sample carries roughly 120,000 clones, roughly 82% recorded once. Sequencing was carried out using peripheral blood. These receptors were obtained from a woman aged 55-70 years with acute or convalescent COVID-19.

V is TRBV5-1 and J is TRBJ1-1, with TRBD1 identical over 9 bases. CDR3 length: 14 amino acids. The V and J ends lost 1 base and 6 bases, in that order; junction bases with no gene match: 4. The V gene's germline CDR1 is SGHRS and CDR2 YFSETQ. The CDR3 coding sequence is TGCGCCAGCAGCTTGTCGGGGACAGGGCCTGAAGCTTTCTTT. Translating gives CASSLSGTGPEAFF.

V gene TRBV10-3 combines with J gene TRBJ2-3, with 8 bases identical to TRBD1. Germline CDR1 reads ENHRY; CDR2 reads SYGVKD. The V segment lost 9 bases and the J segment 4 bases; nucleotides outside the gene matches: 6. CDR3 length: 13 residues. CDR3 DNA sequence: TGTGCCATTGGGACAGGTCGGGCAGATACGCAGTATTTT. Its protein product is CAIGTGRADTQYF.